A single sample gave rise to the 20 T cell receptor beta chains below, sequenced in a study of T cell repertoires in cytomegalovirus infection. Each CDR3 protein is one row after TCRdb ran MiXCR on the reads. The sample carries about 500,000 distinct CDR3 sequences, 30% to 40% recorded once. For these receptors, no antigen is known. Sequencing used cultured PBMCs, obtained from culture after CMV antigen stimulation. These receptor sequences come from a human donor in good health (CMV status not recorded). Some clones in this sample may be carry-over from other donors' samples.

In its sample, this clonotype was seen many times. The chain recombines TRBV7-2 with TRBJ2-5; D gene ambiguous. The CDR3 spans 15 residues. V was clipped by 2 bases and J by 5 bases, with 15 bases between them. CDR1 is SGHTA and CDR2 is FQGNSA in the germline V gene. CDR3 nucleotide sequence: TGTGCCAGCAGCTTACCCCTATTAGTAGGGGAGACCCAGTACTTC. It specifies CASSLPLLVGETQYF. Filled out from reference TRBV7-2 and TRBJ2-5, the complete variable domain reads GAGVSQSPSNKVTEKGKDVELRCDPISGHTALYWYRQSLGQGLEFLIYFQGNSAPDKSGLPSDRFSAERTGGSVSTLTIQRTQQEDSAVYLCASSLPLLVGETQYFGPGTRLLVL.

The chain has TRBV7-9 and TRBJ2-1; D possibly corresponds to TRBD2 (5 bases). V lost 5 bases, J lost 1 base, and 18 bases lay in between. The CDR3 length is 17 residues. Germline CDR1 SEHNR, CDR2 FQNEAQ (reference sequence). Here the CDR3 DNA reads TGTGCCAGCAGCCCTTTCGGACTGTCTAGTTCCTACAATGAGCAGTTCTTC. This gives the protein CASSPFGLSSSYNEQFF.

This clonotype was observed a single time. This chain connects TRBV5-1 to TRBJ1-4, with D possibly matching TRBD1 (5 bases). CDR3 size: 15 residues. The V and J ends lost 0 bases and 10 bases respectively, with 16 bases between them. Germline lookup yields CDR1 SGHRS and CDR2 YFSETQ. The CDR3 DNA is TGCGCCAGCAGCTTGGACGGGGCGAGAAGCGGAAAACTGTTTTTT. Amino acid sequence: CASSLDGARSGKLFF.

In this sample, this clonotype turned up a few times. The V and J genes are TRBV6-1 and TRBJ2-7; D gene uncertain. With 7 bases removed from V and 2 bases from J, the gap between germline ends came to 15 bases. Germline values: CDR1 MNHNS, CDR2 SASEGT. This CDR3 contains 14 residues. CDR3 nucleotide sequence: TGTGCCAGCACCAAGTCAGCCGGCGCCTACGAGCAGTACTTC. Residues: CASTKSAGAYEQYF.

This clonotype was seen more than once but under ten times. V and J are TRBV28 and TRBJ1-2; D remains unclear. The CDR3 sequence is 16 residues long. The germline CDR1 and CDR2 sequences are MDHEN and SYDVKM. V was shortened by 3 bases and J by 3 bases, with 17 bases between the two germline ends. CDR3 amino acids: CASSFFGRYLYYGYTF. For the CDR3, the DNA is TGTGCCAGCAGTTTCTTCGGCAGATATTTATACTATGGCTACACCTTC.

The table lists this clonotype with a few counts. V usage is TRBV10-3 and J usage is TRBJ1-5, with D possibly matching TRBD1 (6 bases). Germline V gene lookup returns CDR1 ENHRY and CDR2 SYGVKD. The CDR3 has 15 residues. Between the trimmed V and J ends, which lost 2 bases and 2 bases, there was a span of 10 bases. CDR3 amino acids: CAISEMGQGNQPQHF. The CDR3 region has the DNA TGTGCCATCAGTGAGATGGGACAAGGCAATCAGCCCCAGCATTTT.

The chain joins TRBV12-3 or TRBV12-4 to TRBJ1-1; D is uncertain. The CDR3 runs 13 residues. V lost 6 bases and J lost 1, with 9 bases in between. The CDR3 DNA follows: TGTGCCAGCAGGGTATACACGAACACTGAAGCTTTCTTT. Translated, it gives CASRVYTNTEAFF.

This clonotype was recorded at least ten times. Germline and junction disagree at one end, which may indicate a read error. This chain connects TRBV12-3 or TRBV12-4 to TRBJ2-2; 9 bases fit TRBD2. There are 14 residues in the CDR3. The CDR3 DNA reads as TGTGCCAGCAGCTTAGCGGGAGAAACCGGGGAGCTGTTTTTT. Translation: CASSLAGETGELFF.

The V call is TRBV19, the J call TRBJ1-5; no firm D call. Germline assignment: CDR1 LNHDA and CDR2 SQIVND (reference sequence). The length of the CDR3 is 14 residues. V lost 1 base and J 5 bases, leaving 9 bases between the germline ends. The CDR3 is CASSIGMGDQPQHF. CDR3 DNA: TGTGCCAGTAGTATAGGAATGGGTGATCAGCCCCAGCATTTT. The full variable domain, rest sourced from reference TRBV19 and TRBJ1-5, is DGGITQSPKYLFRKEGQNVTLSCEQNLNHDAMYWYRQDPGQGLRLIYYSQIVNDFQKGDIAEGYSVSREKKESFPLTVTSAQKNPTAFYLCASSIGMGDQPQHFGDGTRLSIL.

This rearrangement joins TRBV12-3 or TRBV12-4 to TRBJ2-3; TRBD2 agrees at 11 bases. The CDR3 covers 15 residues. Germline trimming cut 5 bases from V and 4 bases from J; bases unmatched to any gene: 5. Here the CDR3 reads CASSPGLAVSDTQYF. The CDR3 DNA sequence: TGTGCCAGCAGTCCGGGACTAGCGGTCTCAGATACGCAGTATTTT.

This clonotype was observed a few times. Written as DNA, the CDR3 is TGTGCCAGCAGCTTTCGGGAGGGCCGATATGAGCAGTTCTTC. This translates into CASSFREGRYEQFF. The J gene is TRBJ2-1, the V gene TRBV7-8, with 8 bases identical to TRBD2. CDR3 length: 14 amino acids. J gave up 8 bases and V 3 bases, and 6 bases lay outside the gene matches. CDR1 and CDR2 from the germline V gene are SGHVS and FQNEAQ.

The chain carries TRBV7-9 and TRBJ2-1, with 8 nucleotides matching TRBD2. CDR1 SEHNR and CDR2 FQNEAQ come from the germline V gene (reference sequence). The CDR3 totals 16 residues. J gave up 4 bases and V 1 base, and 6 bases lay outside the gene matches. CDR3 nucleotide sequence: TGTGCCAGCAGCTTAGATGCGGGAGGACTGTACAATGAGCAGTTCTTC. Amino acids: CASSLDAGGLYNEQFF.

J is TRBJ2-5 and V is TRBV11-2; no definite D call. CDR3 size: 15 residues. Germline V gene data show CDR1 as SGHAT and CDR2 as FQNNGV. Trimming pared 5 bases from V and 1 base from J, leaving 14 bases between. CDR3 sequence reads: CASSPPMGPQETQYF. The CDR3 DNA is TGTGCCAGCAGCCCACCGATGGGCCCCCAAGAGACCCAGTACTTC.

This clonotype has a handful of counts. This chain links TRBV20-1 with TRBJ2-7; the D is unclear. This CDR3 is 12 amino acids long. With 1 base removed from V and 7 bases from J, the gap between germline ends came to 11 bases. Per germline, CDR1 DFQATT and CDR2 SNEGSKA (reference sequence). The CDR3 DNA reads TGCAGTGCTAGAGGGGTTTCCGAGGAGCAGTACTTC. Residues: CSARGVSEEQYF.

There are many counts of this clonotype. The genes are TRBV12-3 or TRBV12-4 and TRBJ1-1; no clear D gene. The CDR3 is 13 residues long. Trimming pared 3 bases from V and 3 bases from J, leaving 8 bases between. The CDR3 spells CASSLEGHTEAFF. Written as DNA, the CDR3 is TGTGCCAGCAGTTTGGAGGGTCACACTGAAGCTTTCTTT.

The genes are TRBV7-9 and TRBJ2-7; D is unresolved. Germline assignment: CDR1 SEHNR and CDR2 FQNEAQ (reference sequence). The CDR3 totals 13 residues. V was shortened by 6 bases and J by 4 bases, with 13 bases between the two germline ends. This CDR3 reads CASSSSDLYEQYV. The CDR3 DNA follows: TGTGCCAGCAGTTCCAGCGACTTATACGAGCAGTACGTC.

The J gene is TRBJ2-3, the V gene TRBV10-3; D may be TRBD1 or TRBD2 (5 bases each). V lost 8 bases and J lost 6, with 12 bases in between. The CDR3 is made up of 12 amino acids. In germline, CDR1 is ENHRY, CDR2 SYGVKD. CDR3 in DNA: TGTGCCATCGGGGGTAGTGATGATACGCAGTATTTT. This translates into CAIGGSDDTQYF.

This clonotype showed up many times. This chain uses TRBV12-3 or TRBV12-4 with TRBJ2-1, with TRBD2 matching 10 bases. Trimming at V came to 5 bases and at J to 0 bases, leaving 7 bases not matched to a gene. The CDR3 runs 17 residues. CDR3 sequence: CASSGGLAASSYNEQFF. For the CDR3, the DNA is TGTGCCAGCAGTGGAGGACTAGCGGCGAGCTCCTACAATGAGCAGTTCTTC.

This clonotype was counted between two and nine times. The chain combines TRBV9 with TRBJ2-1, with D perhaps matching TRBD2 (5 bases). Trimming pared 4 bases from V and 0 bases from J, leaving 17 bases between. The V gene's germline CDR1 is SGDLS and CDR2 YYNGEE. This CDR3 region has 17 residues. CDR3 loop: CASSPRPAAISYNEQFF. CDR3 DNA: TGTGCCAGCAGCCCACGGCCAGCGGCGATCTCCTACAATGAGCAGTTCTTC.

Only a few counts were recorded for this clonotype. J is TRBJ2-1 and V is TRBV27; TRBD2 might be the D (6 bases). The CDR3 consists of 13 residues. CDR1 MNHEY and CDR2 SMNVEV come from the germline V gene (reference sequence). CDR3 DNA: TGTGCAGCTGGACTACCAAGTCGGAATGAGCAGTTCTTC. This encodes CAAGLPSRNEQFF.